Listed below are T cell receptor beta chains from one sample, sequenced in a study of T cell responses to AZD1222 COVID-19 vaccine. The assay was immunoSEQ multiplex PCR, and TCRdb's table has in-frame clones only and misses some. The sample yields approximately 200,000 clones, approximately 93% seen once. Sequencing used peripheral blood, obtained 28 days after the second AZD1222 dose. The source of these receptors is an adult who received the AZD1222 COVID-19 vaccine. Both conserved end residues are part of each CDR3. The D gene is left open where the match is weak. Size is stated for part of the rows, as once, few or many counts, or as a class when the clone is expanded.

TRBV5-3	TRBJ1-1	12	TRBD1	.	TGTGCCAGGACAGGGCGAAACACTGAAGCTTTCTTT	CARTGRNTEAFF
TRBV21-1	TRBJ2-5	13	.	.	TGTGCCAGCAGCAACTGGGGGGTGGAGACCCAGTACTTC	CASSNWGVETQYF
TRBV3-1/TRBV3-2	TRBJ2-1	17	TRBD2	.	TGTGCCAGCAGCCCAGGACTAGCGGGGGGGGGCTACAATGAGCAGTTCTTC	CASSPGLAGGGYNEQFF
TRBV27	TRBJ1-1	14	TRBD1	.	TGTGCCAGCAGGGGGACAGGGAAGAACACTGAAGCTTTCTTT	CASRGTGKNTEAFF
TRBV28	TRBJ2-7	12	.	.	TGTGCCAGCAGTCCGGGGAGGTACGAGCAGTACTTC	CASSPGRYEQYF
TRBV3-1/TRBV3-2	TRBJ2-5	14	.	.	TGTGCCAGCAGCTCCCAGGGTGTTGGAGAGACCCAGTACTTC	CASSSQGVGETQYF
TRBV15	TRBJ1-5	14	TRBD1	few	TGTGCCACCAGCAGGGACAGGGGCGTTCAGCCCCAGCATTTT	CATSRDRGVQPQHF
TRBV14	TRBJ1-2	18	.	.	TGTGCCAGCAGCCAAGCCGGCCGGCTAGTAGTTCCTAACTATGGCTACACCTTC	CASSQAGRLVVPNYGYTF
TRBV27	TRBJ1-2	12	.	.	TGTGCCAGCTACAGGATTAACTATGGCTACACCTTC	CASYRINYGYTF
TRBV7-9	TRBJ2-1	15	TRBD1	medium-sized	TGTGCCAGCAGCTCCCGGGACAGGGAGAACAATGAGCAGTTCTTC	CASSSRDRENNEQFF
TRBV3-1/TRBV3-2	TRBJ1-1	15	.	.	TGTGCCAGCAGCCAAGCTCCGGGGGGTCGCCCTGAAGCTTTCTTT	CASSQAPGGRPEAFF
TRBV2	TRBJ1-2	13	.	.	TGTGCCAGCAGTTCCGAGGGTGTCTATGGCTACACCTTC	CASSSEGVYGYTF
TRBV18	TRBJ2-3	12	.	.	TGTGCCAGCTCAACAGGGACAGATACGCAGTATTTT	CASSTGTDTQYF
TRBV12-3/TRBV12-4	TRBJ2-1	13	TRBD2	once	TGTGCCAGCAGTTTCGGGACTAGCGGGGGGAGGATCTTC	CASSFGTSGGRIF
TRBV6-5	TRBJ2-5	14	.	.	TGTGCCAGCAGTTACTCTTCAGGGAGAGGGTCCCAGTACTTC	CASSYSSGRGSQYF
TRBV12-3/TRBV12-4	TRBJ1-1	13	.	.	TGTGCCAGCAGTTTCCCCTCCGCGGCTGAAGCTTTCTTT	CASSFPSAAEAFF
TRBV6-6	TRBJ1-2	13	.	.	TGTGCCAGCAGTTGGGTTTCCCTTGAAGGCTACACCTTC	CASSWVSLEGYTF
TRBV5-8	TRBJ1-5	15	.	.	TGTGCCAGCAGCTTGATCGCTCCGGAGGATCAGCCCCAGCATTTT	CASSLIAPEDQPQHF
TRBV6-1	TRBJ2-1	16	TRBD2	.	TGTGCCAGCAGTGGCCCGGGGGGGGGCTCCTACAATGAGCAGTTCTTC	CASSGPGGGSYNEQFF
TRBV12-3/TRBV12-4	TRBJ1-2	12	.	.	TGTGCCAGCAGTAGAAGCAGGGATGGCTACACCTTC	CASSRSRDGYTF
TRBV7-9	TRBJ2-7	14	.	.	TGTGCCAGCGCAACCGGGACAAGCCCCTACGAGCAGTACTTC	CASATGTSPYEQYF
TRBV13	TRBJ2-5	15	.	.	TGTGCCAGCAGCATCTCAACAGGAGTCCAAGAGACCCAGTACTTC	CASSISTGVQETQYF
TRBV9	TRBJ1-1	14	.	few	TGTGCCAGCAGCGTAGAGGTATCGCCAGAAGAAGCTTTCTTT	CASSVEVSPEEAFF
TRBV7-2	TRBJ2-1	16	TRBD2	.	TGTGCCAGCCGCAGGACTAGCGGGGGGATAAACAATGAGCAGTTCTTC	CASRRTSGGINNEQFF
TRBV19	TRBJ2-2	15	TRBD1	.	TGTGCCAGTAACGTTCGGGACAGGGGGATCGGGGAGCTGTTTTTT	CASNVRDRGIGELFF
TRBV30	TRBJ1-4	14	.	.	TGTGCCTGGAGTTTAATACCGGGAGGAGAAAAACTGTTTTTT	CAWSLIPGGEKLFF